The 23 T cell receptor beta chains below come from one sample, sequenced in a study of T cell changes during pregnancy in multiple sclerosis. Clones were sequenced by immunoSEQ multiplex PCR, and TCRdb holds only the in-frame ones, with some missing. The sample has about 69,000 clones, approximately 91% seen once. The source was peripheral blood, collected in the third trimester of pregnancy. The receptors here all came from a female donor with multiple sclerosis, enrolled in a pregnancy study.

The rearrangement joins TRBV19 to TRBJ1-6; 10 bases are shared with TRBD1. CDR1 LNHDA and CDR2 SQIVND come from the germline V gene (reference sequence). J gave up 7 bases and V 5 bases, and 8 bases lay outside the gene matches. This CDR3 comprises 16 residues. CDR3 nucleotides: TGTGCCAGTAGTTTCGGGACAGGGGCCCTGAATTCACCCCTCCACTTT. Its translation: CASSFGTGALNSPLHF.

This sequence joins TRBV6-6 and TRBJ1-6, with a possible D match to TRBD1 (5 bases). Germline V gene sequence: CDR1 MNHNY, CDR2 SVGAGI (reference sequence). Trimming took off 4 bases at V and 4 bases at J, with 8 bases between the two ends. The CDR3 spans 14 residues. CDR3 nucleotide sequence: TGTGCCAGCAGTTCGAAGGGGTATAATTCACCCCTCCACTTT. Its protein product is CASSSKGYNSPLHF.

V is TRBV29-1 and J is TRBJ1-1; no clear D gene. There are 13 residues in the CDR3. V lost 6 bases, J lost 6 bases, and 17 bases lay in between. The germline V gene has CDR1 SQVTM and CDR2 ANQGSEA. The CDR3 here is CSVLVGGLPEAFF. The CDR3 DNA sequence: TGCAGCGTCCTTGTGGGTGGGCTCCCTGAAGCTTTCTTT.

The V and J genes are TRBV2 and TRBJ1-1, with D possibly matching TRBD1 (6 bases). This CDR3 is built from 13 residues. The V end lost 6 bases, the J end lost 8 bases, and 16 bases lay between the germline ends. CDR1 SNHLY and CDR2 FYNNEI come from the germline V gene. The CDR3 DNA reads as TGTGCCAGCAGCACACAGGGAGTAGGCGAAGCTTTCTTT. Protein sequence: CASSTQGVGEAFF.

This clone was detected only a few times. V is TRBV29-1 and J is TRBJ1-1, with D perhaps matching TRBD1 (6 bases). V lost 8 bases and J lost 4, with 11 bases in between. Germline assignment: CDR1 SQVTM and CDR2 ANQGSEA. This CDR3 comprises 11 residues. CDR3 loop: CSTRTATEAFF. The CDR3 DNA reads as TGCAGCACCCGGACAGCCACTGAAGCTTTCTTT. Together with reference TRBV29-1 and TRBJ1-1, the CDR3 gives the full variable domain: SAVISQKPSRDICQRGTSLTIQCQVDSQVTMMFWYRQQPGQSLTLIATANQGSEATYESGFVIDKFPISRPNLTFSTLTVSNMSPEDSSIYLCSTRTATEAFFGQGTRLTVV.

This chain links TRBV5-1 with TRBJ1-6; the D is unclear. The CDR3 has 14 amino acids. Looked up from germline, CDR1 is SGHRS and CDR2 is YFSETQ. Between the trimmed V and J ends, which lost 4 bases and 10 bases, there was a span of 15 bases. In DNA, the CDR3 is TGCGCCAGCAGCCTCCTCGGGGTGGGCTCACCCCTCCACTTT. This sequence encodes CASSLLGVGSPLHF. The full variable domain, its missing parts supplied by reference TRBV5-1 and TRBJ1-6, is KAGVTQTPRYLIKTRGQQVTLSCSPISGHRSVSWYQQTPGQGLQFLFEYFSETQRNKGNFPGRFSGRQFSNSRSEMNVSTLELGDSALYLCASSLLGVGSPLHFGNGTRLTVT.

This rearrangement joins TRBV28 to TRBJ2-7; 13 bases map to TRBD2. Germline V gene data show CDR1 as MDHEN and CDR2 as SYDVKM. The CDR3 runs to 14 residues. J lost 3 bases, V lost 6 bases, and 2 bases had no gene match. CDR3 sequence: CASRTSGGDYEQYF. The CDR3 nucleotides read TGTGCCAGCAGAACTAGCGGGGGGGACTACGAGCAGTACTTC.

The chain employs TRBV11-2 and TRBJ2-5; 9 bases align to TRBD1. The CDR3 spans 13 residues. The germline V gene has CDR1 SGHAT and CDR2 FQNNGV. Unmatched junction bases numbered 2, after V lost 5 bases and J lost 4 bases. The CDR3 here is CASSLGQGETQYF. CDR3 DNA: TGTGCCAGCAGCCTGGGACAGGGAGAGACCCAGTACTTC.

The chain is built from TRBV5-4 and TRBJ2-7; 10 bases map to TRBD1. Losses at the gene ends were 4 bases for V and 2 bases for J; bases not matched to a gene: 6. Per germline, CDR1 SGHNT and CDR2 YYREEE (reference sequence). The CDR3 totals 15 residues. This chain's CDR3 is CASSKGGTGAYEQYF. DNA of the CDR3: TGTGCCAGCAGCAAAGGGGGGACAGGGGCCTACGAGCAGTACTTC.

CDR3 nucleotide sequence: TGTGCCAGCAGCTTATTAGGGGTGGACACCGGGGAGCTGTTTTTT. Translation gives CASSLLGVDTGELFF. The gene calls are TRBV7-2 and TRBJ2-2; possibly TRBD1 for D (5 bases). The germline V gene encodes CDR1 SGHTA and CDR2 FQGNSA. The V gene lost 2 bases and the J gene lost 3 bases, with 10 bases spanning the gap. The CDR3 has 15 amino acids.

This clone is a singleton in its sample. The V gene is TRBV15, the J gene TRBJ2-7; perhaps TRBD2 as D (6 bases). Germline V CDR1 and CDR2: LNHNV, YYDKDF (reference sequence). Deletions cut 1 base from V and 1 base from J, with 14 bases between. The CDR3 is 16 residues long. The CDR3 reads CATSRGDWVGSYEQYF. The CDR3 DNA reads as TGTGCCACCAGCAGAGGGGACTGGGTCGGGTCCTACGAGCAGTACTTC.

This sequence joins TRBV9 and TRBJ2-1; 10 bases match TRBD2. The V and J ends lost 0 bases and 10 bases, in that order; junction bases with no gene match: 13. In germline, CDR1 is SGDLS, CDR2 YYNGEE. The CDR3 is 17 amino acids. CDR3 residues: CASSVDGRSGGAREQFF. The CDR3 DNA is TGTGCCAGCAGCGTAGACGGGAGGAGCGGGGGGGCTCGGGAGCAGTTCTTC.

CDR3 residues: CASSPGTGSTNEKLFF. In DNA form, the CDR3 reads TGTGCCAGCAGCCCTGGGACAGGATCAACTAATGAAAAACTGTTTTTT. The chain combines TRBV7-9 with TRBJ1-4, with 8 positions matching TRBD1. This CDR3 region has 16 residues. Germline trimming cut 5 bases from V and 0 bases from J; bases unmatched to any gene: 5. Germline V gene lookup returns CDR1 SEHNR and CDR2 FQNEAQ (reference sequence).

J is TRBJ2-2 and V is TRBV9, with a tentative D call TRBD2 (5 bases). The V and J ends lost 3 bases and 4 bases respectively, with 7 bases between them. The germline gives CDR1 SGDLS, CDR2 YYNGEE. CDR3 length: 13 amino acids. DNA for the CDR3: TGTGCCAGCAGCGCCGGGGTCACCGGGGAGCTGTTTTTT. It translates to CASSAGVTGELFF.

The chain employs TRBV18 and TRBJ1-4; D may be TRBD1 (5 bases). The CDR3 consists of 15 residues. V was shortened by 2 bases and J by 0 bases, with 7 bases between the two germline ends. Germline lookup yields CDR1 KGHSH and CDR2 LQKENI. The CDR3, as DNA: TGTGCCAGCTCACCAGACAGAGCAACTAATGAAAAACTGTTTTTT. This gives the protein CASSPDRATNEKLFF.

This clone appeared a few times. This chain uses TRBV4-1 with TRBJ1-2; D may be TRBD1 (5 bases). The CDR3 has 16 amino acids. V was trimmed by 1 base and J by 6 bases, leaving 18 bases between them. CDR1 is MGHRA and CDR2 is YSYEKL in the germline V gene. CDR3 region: CASSQGSGGPLHGYTF. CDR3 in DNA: TGCGCCAGCAGCCAAGGATCGGGGGGACCGCTCCATGGCTACACCTTC.

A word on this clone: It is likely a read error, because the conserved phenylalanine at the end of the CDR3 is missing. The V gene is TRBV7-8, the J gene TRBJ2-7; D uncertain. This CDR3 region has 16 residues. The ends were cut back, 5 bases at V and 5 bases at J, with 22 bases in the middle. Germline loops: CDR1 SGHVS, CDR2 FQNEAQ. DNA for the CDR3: TGTGCCAGCAGCCCCCACCTGCCACCGGGTTCCCACGAGCAGTACCTC. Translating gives CASSPHLPPGSHEQYL.

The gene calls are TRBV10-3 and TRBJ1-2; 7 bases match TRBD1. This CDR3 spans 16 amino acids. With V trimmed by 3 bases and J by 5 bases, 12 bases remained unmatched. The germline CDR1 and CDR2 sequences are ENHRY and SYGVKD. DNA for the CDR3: TGTGCCATCAGTGAAAGTTCCTCGACAGGGAATTATGGCTACACCTTC. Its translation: CAISESSSTGNYGYTF.

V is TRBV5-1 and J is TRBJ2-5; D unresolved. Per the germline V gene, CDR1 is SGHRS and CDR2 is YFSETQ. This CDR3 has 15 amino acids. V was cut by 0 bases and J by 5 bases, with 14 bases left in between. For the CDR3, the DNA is TGCGCCAGCAGCTTGGGGCCGCAGGTTAGGGAGACCCAGTACTTC. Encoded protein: CASSLGPQVRETQYF.

CDR3 amino acids: CASRRGEKLFF. The CDR3 region has the DNA TGTGCCAGCCGAAGGGGTGAAAAACTGTTTTTT. V is TRBV6-5 and J is TRBJ1-4; possibly TRBD1 for D (5 bases). The germline V gene encodes CDR1 MNHEY and CDR2 SVGAGI. The V and J ends lost 8 bases and 7 bases respectively, with 8 bases between them. CDR3 size: 11 residues.

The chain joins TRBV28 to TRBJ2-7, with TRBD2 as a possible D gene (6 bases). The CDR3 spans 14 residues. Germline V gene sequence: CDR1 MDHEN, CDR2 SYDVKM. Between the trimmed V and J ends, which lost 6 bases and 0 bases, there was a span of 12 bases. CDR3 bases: TGTGCCAGCAGCCGTCGGGGGAGCTCCTACGAGCAGTACTTC. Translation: CASSRRGSSYEQYF.

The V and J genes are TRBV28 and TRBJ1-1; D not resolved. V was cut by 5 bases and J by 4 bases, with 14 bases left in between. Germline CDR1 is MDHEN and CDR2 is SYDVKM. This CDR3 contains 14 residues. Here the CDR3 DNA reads TGTGCCAGCAGTCCTCCCAGTGTTGGCACTGAAGCTTTCTTT. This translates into CASSPPSVGTEAFF.

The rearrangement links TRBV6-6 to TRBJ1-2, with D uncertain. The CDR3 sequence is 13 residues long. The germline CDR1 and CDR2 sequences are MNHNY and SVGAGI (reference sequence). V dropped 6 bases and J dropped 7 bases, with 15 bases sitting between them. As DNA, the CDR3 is TGTGCCAGCAGCCACCCCGAGGGTGGTGGCTACACCTTC. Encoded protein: CASSHPEGGGYTF.